This TCR beta chain originates from a study of tumor-infiltrating lymphocytes in localized non-small cell lung cancer. Study-level background: Some samples were collected after neoadjuvant chemotherapy; smokers, never-smokers and several histologies were included.

TCRdb's copy holds only in-frame clones and misses some; the assay was immunoSEQ multiplex PCR. Found here are 15,000 to 20,000 clones, less than 50% of them singletons; the top ten hold roughly a sixth. The CDR3 extends over 17 amino acids. CDR1 and CDR2 (germline): SGHVS, FQNEAQ. Losses at the gene ends were 5 bases for V and 5 bases for J; bases not matched to a gene: 13. The chain joins TRBV7-8 to TRBJ2-3; 10 bases match TRBD1. Material: lung tumor tissue. This TCR was sampled from a human donor with non-small cell lung cancer. The CDR3 DNA sequence: TGTGCCAGCAGCCGAAGGGCCGGGACAGGGGATTTAGATACGCAGTATTTT. As protein: CASSRRAGTGDLDTQYF.